A selection of T cell receptor beta chains follows, all from one sample in a study of T-cell reconstitution after alpha-beta-depleted transplantation in children. TCRdb reanalysed the PCR reads using MiXCR and keeps one entry per CDR3 protein. The data show 490,000 or so distinct CDR3 sequences, roughly an eighth seen once. The specimen was PBMCs from the stem cell graft donor, collected from the stem cell graft. The receptors derive from a human donor who donated a stem cell graft to a child with combined immunodeficiency. The CDR3 runs from the conserved cysteine through the conserved F or W. The D gene is left open where the match is weak. For some rows the clone size is stated as once, few or many, or as a class when expanded; others skip it.

clone_size,j_call,v_call,d_call,cdr3_nt,cdr3_aa
few,TRBJ2-1,TRBV12-3/TRBV12-4,.,TGTGCCAGCAGTTTAACGCGGGACCTTCAACTCTTC,CASSLTRDLQLF
few,TRBJ1-1,TRBV20-1,.,TGCAGTGCTAGAGATCTGGTACGGGGGGTAACTGAAGCTTTCTTT,CSARDLVRGVTEAFF
.,TRBJ2-3,TRBV6-1,TRBD2,TGTGCCAGCAGCCCCGAAAACCCACTAGCGGGGTTCACAGATACGCAGTATTTT,CASSPENPLAGFTDTQYF
few,TRBJ2-1,TRBV29-1,TRBD2,TGCAGCGTTAAAAGCCGCCTAGCGGCCAATGAGCAGTTCTTC,CSVKSRLAANEQFF
.,TRBJ1-5,TRBV30,.,TGTGCCTGGGAGGGAGGGAAAGGTCAGCCCCAGCATTTT,CAWEGGKGQPQHF
few,TRBJ2-3,TRBV4-3,TRBD2,TGCGCCAGCAGCCGGAACTACGGGGGGGCAGATACGCAGTATTTT,CASSRNYGGADTQYF
.,TRBJ1-1,TRBV6-1,.,TGTGCCAGCAGTCCTCAAGGACAGATGAACACTGAAGCTTTCTTT,CASSPQGQMNTEAFF
.,TRBJ1-2,TRBV20-1,.,TGCAGTGCCAGTAATCAGCCTAACTATGGCTACACCTTC,CSASNQPNYGYTF
few,TRBJ2-3,TRBV5-1,.,TGCGCCAGCAGCTTCTCGGGACTCATCACAGATACGCAGTATTTT,CASSFSGLITDTQYF
.,TRBJ1-1,TRBV20-1,.,TGCAGTGCCCCCGGTTCAGGGGCCACTGAAGCTTTCTTT,CSAPGSGATEAFF
few,TRBJ2-5,TRBV18,.,TGTGCCAGCTCACGCACTCCGGGAGCCCAAGAGACCCAGTACTTC,CASSRTPGAQETQYF
many,TRBJ2-1,TRBV10-3,.,TGTGCCACCCGGGGGCGGGAGATCCACCTCTACAATGAGCAGTTCTTC,CATRGREIHLYNEQFF
.,TRBJ2-3,TRBV10-3,.,TGTGCCATCCAAACAAGTACAGATACGCAGTATTTT,CAIQTSTDTQYF
.,TRBJ2-2,TRBV7-9,.,TGTGCCAGCTTGGACACCGGGGAGCTGTTTTTT,CASLDTGELFF
many,TRBJ2-5,TRBV20-1,TRBD2,TGCAGTGCACGAATGAGGGCGGGAGGATATTGGGCCCAGTACTTC,CSARMRAGGYWAQYF
few,TRBJ2-3,TRBV20-1,TRBD2,TGCAGTGCGACCGGGACTAGCGGGGGGAAAGGGGATACGCAGTATTTT,CSATGTSGGKGDTQYF
.,TRBJ2-3,TRBV6-4,.,TGTGCCAGCAGTGACCAGGGGCTGGGGCAGTATTTT,CASSDQGLGQYF
.,TRBJ1-3,TRBV29-1,.,TGCAGCGGACGGACAGTAGGTCGGAACACCATATATTTT,CSGRTVGRNTIYF
many,TRBJ1-2,TRBV7-8,TRBD1,TGTGCCAGCAGCTGGGACAGGGACTATGGCTACACCTTC,CASSWDRDYGYTF
few,TRBJ2-3,TRBV4-3,.,TGCGCCAGCAGCCAAGATCGCCAGGGGAGGCCCCCAGATACGCAGTATTTT,CASSQDRQGRPPDTQYF
.,TRBJ1-2,TRBV20-1,.,TGCAGTGCTACCCCCCATTATGGCTACACCTTC,CSATPHYGYTF
.,TRBJ1-2,TRBV7-8,TRBD1,TGTGCCAGCAGCTTAGTGGGGACAGGGAACTATGGCTACACCTTC,CASSLVGTGNYGYTF
.,TRBJ2-7,TRBV7-9,.,TGTGCCAGCAGCGGACCGACGATCTACGAGCAGTACTTC,CASSGPTIYEQYF
few,TRBJ1-2,TRBV10-3,.,TGTGCCACCACAAAATGGACAGACGAGAACTATGGCTACACCTTC,CATTKWTDENYGYTF
.,TRBJ2-5,TRBV5-5,.,TGTGCCAGCAGTCGACCGGGGTTAGAGACCCAGTACTTC,CASSRPGLETQYF
few,TRBJ2-1,TRBV6-1,.,TGTGCCAGCATTGCCGGGACGATGAGCTCCTACAATGAGCAGTTCTTC,CASIAGTMSSYNEQFF
.,TRBJ2-5,TRBV6-1,.,TGTGCCAGCAGGTCTCCGGGTTCAAAGGAGACCCAGTACTTC,CASRSPGSKETQYF
few,TRBJ1-1,TRBV5-1,.,TGCGCCAGCAGCTTGGTGGGGGGGTTAAATAACACTGAAGCTTTCTTT,CASSLVGGLNNTEAFF
.,TRBJ2-5,TRBV11-3,.,TGTGCCAGCAGAGGACAGCTGACCCTCCAAGAGACCCAGTACTTC,CASRGQLTLQETQYF
.,TRBJ2-3,TRBV27,TRBD2,TGTGCCAGCAGTTTATCCGCCCCACTGCTAGCGGGGGTTGGAGATACGCAGTATTTT,CASSLSAPLLAGVGDTQYF
few,TRBJ2-7,TRBV12-3/TRBV12-4,.,TGTGCCAGCAGTCCCCTGGGGGGGCTCTACTCCTACGAGCAGTACTTC,CASSPLGGLYSYEQYF
few,TRBJ2-7,TRBV21-1,.,TGTGCCAGCAGCAAAGGGGCAGGGGGTACCTACGAGCAGTACTTC,CASSKGAGGTYEQYF
few,TRBJ2-3,TRBV4-2,TRBD2,TGTGCCAGCAGCCAAGAGGCTAGCGGGGGCACAGATACGCAGTATTTT,CASSQEASGGTDTQYF
.,TRBJ2-7,TRBV27,TRBD2,TGTGCCAGCAGTTCAGGGACTAGCGGGAGATCCGAGCAGTACTTC,CASSSGTSGRSEQYF
few,TRBJ2-7,TRBV6-1,.,TGTGCCAGCACTCAGGGTGAGGTGAACGAGCAGTACTTC,CASTQGEVNEQYF
many,TRBJ2-1,TRBV4-3,TRBD2,TGCGCCAGCAGCCAAGATCTGGCGGGAGTAGGGAATGAGCAGTTCTTC,CASSQDLAGVGNEQFF
few,TRBJ2-7,TRBV7-2,TRBD1,TGTGCCAGCAGCTTAGTCGGACAGGCAGCCTACGAGCAGTACTTC,CASSLVGQAAYEQYF
many,TRBJ2-2,TRBV12-3/TRBV12-4,TRBD2,TGTGCCAGCAGCCCTGGGGGTAGCGGGGGGACCGGGGAGCTGTTTTTT,CASSPGGSGGTGELFF
many,TRBJ2-3,TRBV7-9,TRBD2,TGTGCCAGCAGCTGGCCGGGCCTAGCGGGAATTCCTTCGGGGCAGTATTTT,CASSWPGLAGIPSGQYF
.,TRBJ2-3,TRBV20-1,TRBD1,TGCAGTGCTAGCAGGGGGAGCACAGATACGCAGTATTTT,CSASRGSTDTQYF
many,TRBJ2-1,TRBV5-1,.,TGCGCCAGCAGCTTAGTAACGGGAGTGGGAAATGAGCAGTTCTTC,CASSLVTGVGNEQFF
.,TRBJ1-5,TRBV7-2,.,TGTGCCAGCAGCTTTCGTGCGACGTATAGCAATCAGCCCCAGCATTTT,CASSFRATYSNQPQHF